The entry below gives a single TCR beta chain sequence along with its context. Its antigen remains unidentified. The libraries were made with immunoSEQ v3.0 at survey level. Sequenced by immunoSEQ multiplex PCR; TCRdb stores in-frame clones only, minus some. The sample holds roughly 33,000 clones, 65% to 85% seen once. The data belong to a study of long-term antiretroviral therapy in people with HIV. Study-level results: Blood dating 2004 to 2017 may reflect older ART regimens.

This CDR3 comprises 15 residues. Germline CDR1 is SEHNR and CDR2 is FQNEAQ (reference sequence). V lost 2 bases, J lost 5 bases, and 5 bases stayed unmatched. The receptor was isolated from a woman aged 50 to 65 with HIV. Sequenced here: unsorted PBMCs, sampled 3.1 years after starting antiretroviral therapy. This chain joins TRBV7-9 and TRBJ2-2; 7 positions agree with TRBD1. CDR3 DNA: TGTGCCAGCAGCTTACGGGACAGTATAACCGGGGAGCTGTTTTTT. Translating it yields CASSLRDSITGELFF.